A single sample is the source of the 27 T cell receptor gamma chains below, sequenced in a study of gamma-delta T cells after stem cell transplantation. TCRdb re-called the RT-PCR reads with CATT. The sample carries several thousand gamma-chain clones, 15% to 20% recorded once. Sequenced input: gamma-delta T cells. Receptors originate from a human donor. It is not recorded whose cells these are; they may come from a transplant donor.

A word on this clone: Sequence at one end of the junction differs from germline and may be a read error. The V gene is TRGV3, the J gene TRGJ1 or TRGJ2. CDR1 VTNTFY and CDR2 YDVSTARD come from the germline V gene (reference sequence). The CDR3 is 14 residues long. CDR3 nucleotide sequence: TGTGCCAACTGGGACAGGCCCGGGGACTATAAGAAACTCTTT. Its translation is CANWDRPGDYKKLF.

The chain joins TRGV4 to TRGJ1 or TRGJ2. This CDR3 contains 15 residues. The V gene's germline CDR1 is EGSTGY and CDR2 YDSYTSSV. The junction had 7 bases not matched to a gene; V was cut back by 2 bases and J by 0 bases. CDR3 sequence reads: CATWDADLNYYKKLF. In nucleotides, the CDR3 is TGTGCCACCTGGGATGCCGACTTGAATTATTATAAGAAACTCTTT.

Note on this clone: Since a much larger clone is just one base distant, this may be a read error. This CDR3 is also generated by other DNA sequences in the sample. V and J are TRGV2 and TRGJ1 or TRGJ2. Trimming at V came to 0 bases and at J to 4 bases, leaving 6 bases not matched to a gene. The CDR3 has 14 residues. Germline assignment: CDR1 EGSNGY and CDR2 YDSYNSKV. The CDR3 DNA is TGTGCCACCTGGGACGGGCCGAACTATTATAAGAAACTCTTT. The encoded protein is CATWDGPNYYKKLF.

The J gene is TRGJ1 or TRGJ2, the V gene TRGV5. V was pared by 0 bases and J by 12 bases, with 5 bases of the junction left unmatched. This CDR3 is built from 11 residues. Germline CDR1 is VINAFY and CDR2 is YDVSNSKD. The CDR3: CATWDRLTKLF. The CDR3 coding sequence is TGTGCCACCTGGGACAGGCTTACGAAACTCTTT.

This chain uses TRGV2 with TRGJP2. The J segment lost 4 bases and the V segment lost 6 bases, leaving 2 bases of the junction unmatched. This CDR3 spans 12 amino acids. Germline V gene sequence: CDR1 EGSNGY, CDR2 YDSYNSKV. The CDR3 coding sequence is TGTGCCACCTGGATTAGTGATTGGATCAAGACGTTT. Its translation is CATWISDWIKTF.

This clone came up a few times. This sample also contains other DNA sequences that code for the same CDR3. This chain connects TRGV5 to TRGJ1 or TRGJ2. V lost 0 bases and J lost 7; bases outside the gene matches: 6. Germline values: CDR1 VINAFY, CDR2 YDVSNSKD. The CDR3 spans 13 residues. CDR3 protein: CATWDRLGYKKLF. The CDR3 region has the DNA TGTGCCACCTGGGACAGGCTGGGCTATAAGAAACTCTTT.

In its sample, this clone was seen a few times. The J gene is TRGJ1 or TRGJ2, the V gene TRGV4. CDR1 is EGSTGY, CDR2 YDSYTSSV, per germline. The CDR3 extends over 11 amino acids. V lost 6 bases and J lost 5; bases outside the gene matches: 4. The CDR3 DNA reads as TGTGCCACCTGGTGCAATTATAAGAAACTCTTT. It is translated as CATWCNYKKLF.

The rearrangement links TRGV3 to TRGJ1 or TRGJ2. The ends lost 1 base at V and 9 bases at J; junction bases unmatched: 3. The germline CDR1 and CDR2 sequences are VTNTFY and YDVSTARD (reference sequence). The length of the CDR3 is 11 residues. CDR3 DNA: TGTGCCACCTGGGACAGAGGTAAGAAACTCTTT. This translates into CATWDRGKKLF.

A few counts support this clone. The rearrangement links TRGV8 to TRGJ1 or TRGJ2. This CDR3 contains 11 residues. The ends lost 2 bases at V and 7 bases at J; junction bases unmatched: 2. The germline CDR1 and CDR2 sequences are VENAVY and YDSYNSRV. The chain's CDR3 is CATWDKYKKLF. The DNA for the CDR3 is TGTGCCACCTGGGATAAGTATAAGAAACTCTTT.

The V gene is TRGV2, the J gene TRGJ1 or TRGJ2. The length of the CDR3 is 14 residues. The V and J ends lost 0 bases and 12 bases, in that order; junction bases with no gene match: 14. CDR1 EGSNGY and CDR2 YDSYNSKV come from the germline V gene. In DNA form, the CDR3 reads TGTGCCACCTGGGACGGGCAAGGCCCAGGGGGGAAACTCTTT. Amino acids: CATWDGQGPGGKLF.

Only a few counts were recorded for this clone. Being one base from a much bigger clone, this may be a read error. CDR3 in amino acids: CALWEEHYKKLF. CDR3 nucleotide sequence: TGTGCCTTGTGGGAGGAGCATTATAAGAAACTCTTT. V gene TRGV9 combines with J gene TRGJ1 or TRGJ2. CDR3 length: 12 amino acids. J lost 5 bases, V lost 2 bases, and 3 bases had no gene match. The germline V gene has CDR1 GITISATS and CDR2 ISYDGTV (reference sequence).

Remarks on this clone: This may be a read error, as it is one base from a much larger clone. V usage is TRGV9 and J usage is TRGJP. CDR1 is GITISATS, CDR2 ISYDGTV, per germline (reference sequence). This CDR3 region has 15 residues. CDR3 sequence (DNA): TGTGCCTTGTGGGAGCAAGAGTTGAGCAAAAAAATCAAGGTATTT. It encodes CALWEQELSKKIKVF.

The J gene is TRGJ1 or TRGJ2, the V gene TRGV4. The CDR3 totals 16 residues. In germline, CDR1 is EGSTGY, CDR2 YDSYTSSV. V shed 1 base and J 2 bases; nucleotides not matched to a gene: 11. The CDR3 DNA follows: TGTGCCACCTGGGATGGTCCACCCGTCCATTATTATAAGAAACTCTTT. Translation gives CATWDGPPVHYYKKLF.

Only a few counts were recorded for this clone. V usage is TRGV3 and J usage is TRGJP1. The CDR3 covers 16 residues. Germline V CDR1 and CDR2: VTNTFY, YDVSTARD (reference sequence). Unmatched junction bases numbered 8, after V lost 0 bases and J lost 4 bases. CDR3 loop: CATWDRPFITGWFKIF. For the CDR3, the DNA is TGTGCCACCTGGGACAGGCCTTTTATCACTGGTTGGTTCAAGATATTT.

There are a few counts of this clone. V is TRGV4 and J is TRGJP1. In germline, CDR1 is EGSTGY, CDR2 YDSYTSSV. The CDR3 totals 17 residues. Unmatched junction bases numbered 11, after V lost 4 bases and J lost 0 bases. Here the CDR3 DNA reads TGTGCCACCTGGGACGGGCGGCTTGATACCACTGGTTGGTTCAAGATATTT. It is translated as CATWDGRLDTTGWFKIF.

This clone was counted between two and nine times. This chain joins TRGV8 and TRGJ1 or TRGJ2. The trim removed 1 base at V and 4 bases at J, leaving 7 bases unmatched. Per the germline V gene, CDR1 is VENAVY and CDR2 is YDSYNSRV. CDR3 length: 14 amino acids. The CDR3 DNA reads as TGTGCCACCTGGGATAGCAGGAGCTATTATAAGAAACTCTTT. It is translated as CATWDSRSYYKKLF.

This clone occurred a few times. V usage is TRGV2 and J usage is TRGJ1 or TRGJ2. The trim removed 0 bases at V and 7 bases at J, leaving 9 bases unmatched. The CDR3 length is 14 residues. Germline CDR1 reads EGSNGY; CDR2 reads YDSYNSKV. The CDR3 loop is CATWDGQRRYKKLF. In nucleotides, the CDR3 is TGTGCCACCTGGGACGGGCAACGACGATATAAGAAACTCTTT.

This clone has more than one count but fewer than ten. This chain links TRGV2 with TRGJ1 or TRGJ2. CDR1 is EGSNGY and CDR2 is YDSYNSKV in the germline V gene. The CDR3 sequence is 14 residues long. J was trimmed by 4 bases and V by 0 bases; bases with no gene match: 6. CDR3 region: CATWDGPKYYKKLF. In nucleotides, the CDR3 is TGTGCCACCTGGGACGGGCCAAAATATTATAAGAAACTCTTT.

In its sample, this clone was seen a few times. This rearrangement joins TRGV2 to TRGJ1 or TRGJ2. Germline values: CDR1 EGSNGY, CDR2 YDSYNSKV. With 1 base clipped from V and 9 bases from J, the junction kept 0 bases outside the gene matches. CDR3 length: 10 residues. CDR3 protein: CATWDGKKLF. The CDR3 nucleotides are TGTGCCACCTGGGACGGTAAGAAACTCTTT.

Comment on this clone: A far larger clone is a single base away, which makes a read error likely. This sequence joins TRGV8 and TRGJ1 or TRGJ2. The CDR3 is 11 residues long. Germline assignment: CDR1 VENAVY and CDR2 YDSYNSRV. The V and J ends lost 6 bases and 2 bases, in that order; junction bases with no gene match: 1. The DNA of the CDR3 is TGTGCCACCTGGCATTATTATAAGAAACTCTTT. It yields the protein CATWHYYKKLF.

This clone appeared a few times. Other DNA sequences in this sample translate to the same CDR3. The CDR3 here is CATWDRPRYKKLF. Here the CDR3 DNA reads TGTGCCACCTGGGACAGGCCCAGGTATAAGAAACTCTTT. The chain has TRGV5 and TRGJ1 or TRGJ2. Germline V CDR1 and CDR2: VINAFY, YDVSNSKD. With 0 bases clipped from V and 7 bases from J, the junction kept 6 bases outside the gene matches. CDR3 size: 13 residues.

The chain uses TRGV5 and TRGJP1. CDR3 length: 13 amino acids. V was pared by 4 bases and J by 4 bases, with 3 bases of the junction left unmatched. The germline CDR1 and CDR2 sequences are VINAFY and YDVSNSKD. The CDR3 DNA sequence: TGTGCCACCTGGGATGGCACTGGTTGGTTCAAGATATTT. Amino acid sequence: CATWDGTGWFKIF.

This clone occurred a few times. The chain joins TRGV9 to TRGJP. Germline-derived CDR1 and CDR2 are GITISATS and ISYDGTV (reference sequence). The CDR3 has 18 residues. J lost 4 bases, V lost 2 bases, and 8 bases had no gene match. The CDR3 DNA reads TGTGCCTTGTGGGAGGCCACAAAACAAGAGTTGGGCAAAAAAATCAAGGTATTT. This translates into CALWEATKQELGKKIKVF.

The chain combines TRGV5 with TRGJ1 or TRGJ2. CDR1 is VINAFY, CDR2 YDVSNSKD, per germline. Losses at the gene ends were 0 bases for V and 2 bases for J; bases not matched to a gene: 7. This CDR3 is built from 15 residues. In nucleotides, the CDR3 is TGTGCCACCTGGGACAGGCACTTCTATTATTATAAGAAACTCTTT. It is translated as CATWDRHFYYYKKLF.

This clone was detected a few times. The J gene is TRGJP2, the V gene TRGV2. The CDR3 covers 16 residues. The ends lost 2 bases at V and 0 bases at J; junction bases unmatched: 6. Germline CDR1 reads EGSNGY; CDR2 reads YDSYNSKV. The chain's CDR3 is CATWDVRNSSDWIKTF. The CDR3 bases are TGTGCCACCTGGGACGTCCGGAATAGTAGTGATTGGATCAAGACGTTT.

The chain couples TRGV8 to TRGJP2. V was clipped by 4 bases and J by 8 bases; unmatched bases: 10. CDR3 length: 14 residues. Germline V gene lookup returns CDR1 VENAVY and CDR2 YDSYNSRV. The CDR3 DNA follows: TGTGCCACCTGGGACGGTCTTTGCGATTGGATCAAGACGTTT. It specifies CATWDGLCDWIKTF.

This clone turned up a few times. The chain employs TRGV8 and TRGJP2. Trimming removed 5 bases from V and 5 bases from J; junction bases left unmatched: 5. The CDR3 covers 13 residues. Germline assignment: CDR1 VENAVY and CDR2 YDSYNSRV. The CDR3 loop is CATWVSSDWIKTF. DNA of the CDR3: TGTGCCACCTGGGTTAGCAGTGATTGGATCAAGACGTTT.